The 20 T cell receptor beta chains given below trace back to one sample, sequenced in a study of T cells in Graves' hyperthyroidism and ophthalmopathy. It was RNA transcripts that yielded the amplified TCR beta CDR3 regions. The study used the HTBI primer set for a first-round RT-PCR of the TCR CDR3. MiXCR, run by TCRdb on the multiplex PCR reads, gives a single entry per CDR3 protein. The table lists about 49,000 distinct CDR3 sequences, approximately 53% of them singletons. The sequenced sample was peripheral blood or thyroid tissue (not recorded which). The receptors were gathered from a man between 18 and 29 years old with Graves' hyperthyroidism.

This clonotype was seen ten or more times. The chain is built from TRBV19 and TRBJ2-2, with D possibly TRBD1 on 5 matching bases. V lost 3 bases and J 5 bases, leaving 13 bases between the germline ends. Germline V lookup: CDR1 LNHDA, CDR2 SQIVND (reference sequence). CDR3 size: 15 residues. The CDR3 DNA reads TGTGCCAGTAGTATCTTAGGGGCGCGAACCGGGGAGCTGTTTTTT. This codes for CASSILGARTGELFF. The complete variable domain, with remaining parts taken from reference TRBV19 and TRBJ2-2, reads DGGITQSPKYLFRKEGQNVTLSCEQNLNHDAMYWYRQDPGQGLRLIYYSQIVNDFQKGDIAEGYSVSREKKESFPLTVTSAQKNPTAFYLCASSILGARTGELFFGEGSRLTVL.

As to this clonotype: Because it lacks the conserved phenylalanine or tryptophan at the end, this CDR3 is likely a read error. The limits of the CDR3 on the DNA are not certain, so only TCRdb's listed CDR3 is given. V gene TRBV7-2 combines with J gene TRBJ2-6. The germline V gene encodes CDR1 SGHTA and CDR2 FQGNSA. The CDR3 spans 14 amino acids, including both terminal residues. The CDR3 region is CASLSISGANVLTY.

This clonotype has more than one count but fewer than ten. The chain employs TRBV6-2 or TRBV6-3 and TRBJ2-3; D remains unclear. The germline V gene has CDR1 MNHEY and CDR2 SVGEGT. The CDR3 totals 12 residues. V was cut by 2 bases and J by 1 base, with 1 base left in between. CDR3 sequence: CASSYGTDTQYF. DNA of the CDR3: TGTGCCAGCAGTTACGGCACAGATACGCAGTATTTT.

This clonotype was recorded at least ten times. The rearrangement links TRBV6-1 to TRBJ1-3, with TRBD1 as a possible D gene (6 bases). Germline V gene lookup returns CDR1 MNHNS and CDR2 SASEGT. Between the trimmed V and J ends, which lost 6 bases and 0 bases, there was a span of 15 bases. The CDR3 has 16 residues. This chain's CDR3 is CASSAWTASSGNTIYF. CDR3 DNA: TGTGCCAGCAGCGCATGGACAGCGAGCTCTGGAAACACCATATATTTT.

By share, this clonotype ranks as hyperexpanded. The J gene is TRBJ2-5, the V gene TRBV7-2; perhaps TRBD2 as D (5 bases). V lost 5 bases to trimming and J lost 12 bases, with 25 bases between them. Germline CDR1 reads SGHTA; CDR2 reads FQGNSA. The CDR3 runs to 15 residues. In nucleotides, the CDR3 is TGTGCCAGCAGCCCCGGTAGGACTTATCAGAGCGAGGAGTACTTC. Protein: CASSPGRTYQSEEYF.

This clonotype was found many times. The CDR3 sequence is CASSQEGWTSGSTSSYEQYF. CDR3 nucleotides: TGTGCCAGCAGCCAAGAGGGCTGGACTAGCGGGTCAACGAGCTCCTACGAGCAGTACTTC. V and J are TRBV4-2 and TRBJ2-7; 11 bases map to TRBD2. The germline V gene encodes CDR1 LGHNA and CDR2 YNFKEQ. This CDR3 comprises 20 residues. V trimming: 0 bases; J trimming: 0 bases; junction bases outside the gene matches: 13.

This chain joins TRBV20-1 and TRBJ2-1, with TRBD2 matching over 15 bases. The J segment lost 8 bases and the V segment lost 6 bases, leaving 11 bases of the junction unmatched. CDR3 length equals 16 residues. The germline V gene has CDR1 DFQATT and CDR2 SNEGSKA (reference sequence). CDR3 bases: TGCAGTGCAGAGGGACTAGCGGGGGGCTACTTCGATGAGCAGTTCTTC. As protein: CSAEGLAGGYFDEQFF.

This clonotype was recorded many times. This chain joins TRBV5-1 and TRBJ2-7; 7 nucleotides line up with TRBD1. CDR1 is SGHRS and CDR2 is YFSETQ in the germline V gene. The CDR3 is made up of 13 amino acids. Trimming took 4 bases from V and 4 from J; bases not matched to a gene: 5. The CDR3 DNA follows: TGCGCCAGCAGCATGGGACAGATTTACGAGCAGTACTTC. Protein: CASSMGQIYEQYF.

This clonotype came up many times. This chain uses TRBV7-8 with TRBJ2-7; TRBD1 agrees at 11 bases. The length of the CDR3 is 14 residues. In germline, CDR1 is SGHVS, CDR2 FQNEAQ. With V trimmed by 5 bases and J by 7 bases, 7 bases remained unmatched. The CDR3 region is CASSPAGTGGEQYF. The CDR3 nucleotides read TGTGCCAGCAGCCCCGCCGGGACAGGGGGAGAGCAGTACTTC.

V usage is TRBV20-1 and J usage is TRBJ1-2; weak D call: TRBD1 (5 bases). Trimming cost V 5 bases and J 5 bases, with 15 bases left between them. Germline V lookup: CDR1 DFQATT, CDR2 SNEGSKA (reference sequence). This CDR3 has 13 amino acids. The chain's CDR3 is CSAQIPGTYGYTF. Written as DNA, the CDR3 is TGCAGTGCTCAAATCCCCGGGACTTATGGCTACACCTTC.

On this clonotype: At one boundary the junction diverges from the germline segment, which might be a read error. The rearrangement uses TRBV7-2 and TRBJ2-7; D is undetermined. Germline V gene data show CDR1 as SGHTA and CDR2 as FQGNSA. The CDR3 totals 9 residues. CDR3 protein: CTSSYAQYF. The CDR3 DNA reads TGTACCAGCAGCTACGCGCAGTACTTC.

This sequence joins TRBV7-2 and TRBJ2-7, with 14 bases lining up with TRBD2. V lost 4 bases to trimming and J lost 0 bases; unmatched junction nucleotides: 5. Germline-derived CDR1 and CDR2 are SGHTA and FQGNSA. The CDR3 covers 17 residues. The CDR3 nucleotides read TGTGCCAGCAGCTACGGACTAGCGGGGGGACACTCCTACGAGCAGTACTTC. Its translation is CASSYGLAGGHSYEQYF.

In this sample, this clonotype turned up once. CDR3 loop: CASSFTQGGEQYF. The CDR3 DNA reads as TGTGCCAGCAGCTTCACGCAGGGTGGCGAGCAGTACTTC. The chain carries TRBV7-2 and TRBJ2-7, with D perhaps TRBD1 (5 bases). Trimming cost V 3 bases and J 6 bases, with 12 bases left between them. Germline CDR1 and CDR2: SGHTA and FQGNSA. CDR3 size: 13 residues. Looking up the rest from reference TRBV7-2 and TRBJ2-7 gives the full variable domain: GAGVSQSPSNKVTEKGKDVELRCDPISGHTALYWYRQSLGQGLEFLIYFQGNSAPDKSGLPSDRFSAERTGGSVSTLTIQRTQQEDSAVYLCASSFTQGGEQYFGPGTRLTVT.

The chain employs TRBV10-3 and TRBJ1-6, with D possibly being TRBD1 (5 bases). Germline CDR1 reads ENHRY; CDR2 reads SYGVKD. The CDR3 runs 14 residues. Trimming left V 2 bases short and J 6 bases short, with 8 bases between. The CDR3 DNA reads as TGTGCCATCAGTGAGACGGGACTTAATTCACCCCTCCACTTT. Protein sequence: CAISETGLNSPLHF.

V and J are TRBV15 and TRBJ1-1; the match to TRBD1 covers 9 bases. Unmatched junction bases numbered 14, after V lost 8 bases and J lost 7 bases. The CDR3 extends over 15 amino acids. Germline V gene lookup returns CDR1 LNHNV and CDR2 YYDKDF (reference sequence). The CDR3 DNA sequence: TGTGCCACCTTATCTACAGGGGGCGGCAAGTTTGAAGCTTTCTTT. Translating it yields CATLSTGGGKFEAFF.

CDR3 nucleotides: TGTGCCAGCTGCACCTACAGGCGGATCCAAGAGACCCAGTACTTC. Protein sequence: CASCTYRRIQETQYF. The chain is built from TRBV7-2 and TRBJ2-5, with a tentative D call TRBD1 (5 bases). The CDR3 is 15 residues long. CDR1 is SGHTA, CDR2 FQGNSA, per germline. Deletions cut 8 bases from V and 1 base from J, with 17 bases between.

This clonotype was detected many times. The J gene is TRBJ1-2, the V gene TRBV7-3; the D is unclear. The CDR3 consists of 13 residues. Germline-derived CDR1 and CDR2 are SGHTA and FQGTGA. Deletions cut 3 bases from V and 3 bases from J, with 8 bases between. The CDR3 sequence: CASSFGGYYGYTF. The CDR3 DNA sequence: TGTGCCAGCAGCTTTGGAGGGTACTATGGCTACACCTTC.

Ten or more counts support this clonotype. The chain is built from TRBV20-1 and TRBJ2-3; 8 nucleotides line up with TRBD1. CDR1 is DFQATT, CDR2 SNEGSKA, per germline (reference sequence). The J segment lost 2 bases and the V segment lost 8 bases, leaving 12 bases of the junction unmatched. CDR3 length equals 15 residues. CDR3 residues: CSPPATGGPTDTQYF. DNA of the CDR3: TGCAGTCCCCCTGCCACAGGGGGACCCACAGATACGCAGTATTTT.

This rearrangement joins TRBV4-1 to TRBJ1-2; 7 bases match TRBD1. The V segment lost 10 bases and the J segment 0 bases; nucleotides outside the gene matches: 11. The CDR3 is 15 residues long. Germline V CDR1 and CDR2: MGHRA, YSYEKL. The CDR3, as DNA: TGCGCCACCGGGACAGTGGACACCGCTAACTATGGCTACACCTTC. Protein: CATGTVDTANYGYTF.

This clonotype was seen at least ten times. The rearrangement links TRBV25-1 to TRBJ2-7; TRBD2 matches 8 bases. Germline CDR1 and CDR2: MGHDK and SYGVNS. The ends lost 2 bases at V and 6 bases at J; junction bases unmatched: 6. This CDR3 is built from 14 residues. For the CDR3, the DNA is TGTGCCAGCAGTGAAACGGGGACTAGACGCGAGCAGTACTTC. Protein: CASSETGTRREQYF.